The rows below give T cell receptor beta chains drawn from one sample of a study of shared clonotypes between healthy human individuals. Using immunoSEQ multiplex PCR, the repertoire was profiled, and TCRdb retains in-frame clones only, with some absent. The table records roughly 570,000 clones, roughly 98% of them present only once. Material for sequencing was naive CD8+ T cells sorted from blood. The receptors stem from a man in his thirties or forties in good health. Each CDR3 is given without its conserved first and last residue. Each record gives: CDR3 protein, D gene, V gene, J gene. A D gene is named only where the DNA matches it firmly.

ASSARDNSYEQY	NA	TRBV9	TRBJ2-7
ASSSGSSYEQY	NA	TRBV5-6	TRBJ2-7
ASSEPPGVTGSSYEQY	TRBD1	TRBV6-1	TRBJ2-7
ASSSAGTGGNEQF	TRBD1	TRBV5-4	TRBJ2-1
ASSTYLAGDPTDTQY	NA	TRBV14	TRBJ2-3
ASRPTGGYEQY	TRBD1	TRBV4-1	TRBJ2-7
SVPVSNEQF	NA	TRBV29-1	TRBJ2-1
ASSLGAGGPYEQY	TRBD2	TRBV27	TRBJ2-7
ASSDRWFTEAF	NA	TRBV6-1	TRBJ1-1
ASKRDTGELF	NA	TRBV19	TRBJ2-2
ASIQDVSGELF	NA	TRBV19	TRBJ2-2
ASSLYGSPDTQY	NA	TRBV5-1	TRBJ2-3
ATALSRGKNIQY	NA	TRBV15	TRBJ2-4
SAQGISYEQY	NA	TRBV29-1	TRBJ2-7
ASSFWTGAETQY	TRBD1	TRBV28	TRBJ2-5
ASSPLQGFGNQPQH	NA	TRBV18	TRBJ1-5
ASSQSGGDQETQY	TRBD2	TRBV7-9	TRBJ2-5
ASSEDVLSGPGANVLT	NA	TRBV6-1	TRBJ2-6
ASRSEPGWRETQY	NA	TRBV5-1	TRBJ2-5
ASSLGEGARTEAF	NA	TRBV5-6	TRBJ1-1
ASSETGTSEYNEQF	TRBD2	TRBV10-2	TRBJ2-1
ASTDYNEQF	NA	TRBV6-1	TRBJ2-1
ASSGDVAGDTGELF	TRBD2	TRBV5-1	TRBJ2-2
AWSVGTGSYEQY	TRBD1	TRBV30	TRBJ2-7
SVEDRGRPSRDTQY	NA	TRBV29-1	TRBJ2-3
ASSPWGRDDYEQY	TRBD2	TRBV5-1	TRBJ2-7
ASSEWDGPYEQY	NA	TRBV6-1	TRBJ2-7
ASSPGSYEQY	NA	TRBV27	TRBJ2-7
ASSDARTASNHQPQH	NA	TRBV7-8	TRBJ1-5
ASNPLTSGTADTQY	TRBD2	TRBV7-9	TRBJ2-3
ASSEVSGELF	NA	TRBV10-1	TRBJ2-2
SVPFSGAGGYEQY	TRBD2	TRBV29-1	TRBJ2-7
ASSQSTYNEQF	NA	TRBV4-1	TRBJ2-1
ASSPNGHRRQSSYNEQF	NA	TRBV14	TRBJ2-1
ASSLDPPGQDVFYEQY	TRBD1	TRBV5-1	TRBJ2-7
ASSQDRREQETQY	NA	TRBV4-1	TRBJ2-5
ASSVGWLGPNTGELF	NA	TRBV2	TRBJ2-2
ASSGLAGGDHEQY	TRBD2	TRBV6-5	TRBJ2-7
ASSIDGPRQGRFPDTQY	TRBD1	TRBV7-9	TRBJ2-3
ASSYGRAAYEQY	TRBD2	TRBV5-4	TRBJ2-7
AISNPGTGGPKAPYEQY	TRBD1	TRBV10-3	TRBJ2-7
ASRPTGSSYEQY	NA	TRBV28	TRBJ2-7
ASSDRPYQETQY	NA	TRBV2	TRBJ2-5
ASSFILAGGYYNEQF	TRBD2	TRBV7-2	TRBJ2-1
ASSLDKLYSYEQY	NA	TRBV7-9	TRBJ2-7
ASSLPDRGNYGYT	TRBD1	TRBV28	TRBJ1-2
ASSQVGTGIRYEQY	TRBD1	TRBV4-1	TRBJ2-7
ASSLVVGLTYEQY	NA	TRBV7-9	TRBJ2-7
ASSLTSGFSYEQY	TRBD2	TRBV27	TRBJ2-7
ASSLAYSYEQY	NA	TRBV7-9	TRBJ2-7
ASSLGVSYYEQY	NA	TRBV5-6	TRBJ2-7
ASSSWTSGSYEQY	TRBD2	TRBV11-2	TRBJ2-7
ASSQVGGSYEQY	NA	TRBV4-3	TRBJ2-7
SVSLGGEQF	NA	TRBV29-1	TRBJ2-1